Each of the 2 T cell receptor beta chains below was sequenced from the same sample in a study of control samples from healthy donors and cancer patients. Profiling relied on immunoSEQ multiplex PCR, and the TCRdb table lists in-frame clones only, not all of them. The data show approximately 70,000 clones, over 75% seen once. Source material: blood. The receptor source for this set is a man between 45 and 60 years old in good health.

V is TRBV11-3 and J is TRBJ2-1; D remains ambiguous. V was trimmed by 3 bases and J by 0 bases, leaving 9 bases between them. Germline values: CDR1 SGHNT, CDR2 YENEEA. The CDR3 has 15 residues. CDR3 bases: TGTGCCAGCAGCTTCGATGAGAGCTCCTACAATGAGCAGTTCTTC. Its protein product is CASSFDESSYNEQFF.

The V call is TRBV7-8, the J call TRBJ1-6; D not certain. The germline V gene encodes CDR1 SGHVS and CDR2 FQNEAQ. The CDR3 is made up of 15 amino acids. V was cut by 4 bases and J by 3 bases, with 10 bases left in between. The CDR3 region has the DNA TGTGCCAGCAGCTCCACGGACGGCTATAATTCACCCCTCCACTTT. Protein: CASSSTDGYNSPLHF.